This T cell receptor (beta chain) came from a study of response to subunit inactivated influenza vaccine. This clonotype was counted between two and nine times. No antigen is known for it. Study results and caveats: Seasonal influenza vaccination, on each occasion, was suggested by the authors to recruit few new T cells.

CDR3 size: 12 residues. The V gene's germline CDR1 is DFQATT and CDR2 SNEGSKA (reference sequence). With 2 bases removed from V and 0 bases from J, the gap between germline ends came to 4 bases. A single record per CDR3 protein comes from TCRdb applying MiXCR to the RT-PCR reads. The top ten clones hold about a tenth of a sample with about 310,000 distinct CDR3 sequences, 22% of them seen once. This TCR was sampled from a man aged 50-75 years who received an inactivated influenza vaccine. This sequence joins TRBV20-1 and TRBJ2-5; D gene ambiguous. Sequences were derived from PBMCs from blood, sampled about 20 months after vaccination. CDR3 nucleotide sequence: TGCAGTGCTAGATGGGACCAAGAGACCCAGTACTTC. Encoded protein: CSARWDQETQYF.